The 24 T cell receptor beta chains listed next were all sequenced from one sample in a study of cytomegalovirus exposure and HLA in healthy donors. This PCR relied on a set of 60 Vbeta primers and 13 Jbeta primers. Sequencing was performed with immunoSEQ multiplex PCR; in TCRdb, only in-frame clones are kept and a portion is missing. The profile shows 80,000 to 100,000 clones, about four fifths of them singletons. The sequenced material came from PBMCs. These receptors were obtained from a young man in good health and CMV-seronegative.

The chain recombines TRBV7-2 with TRBJ1-2; TRBD1 agrees at 9 bases. This CDR3 is 16 amino acids long. The germline V gene encodes CDR1 SGHTA and CDR2 FQGNSA. J lost 1 base, V lost 1 base, and 4 bases had no gene match. The CDR3 region is CASSLEGQGFNYGYTF. CDR3 nucleotides: TGTGCCAGCAGCTTAGAGGGACAGGGTTTTAACTATGGCTACACCTTC.

This clone is a singleton in its sample. The chain employs TRBV2 and TRBJ2-3; 9 bases fit TRBD1. The V gene's germline CDR1 is SNHLY and CDR2 FYNNEI. V shed 5 bases, J shed 4 bases, and the junction held 10 bases outside the gene matches. The CDR3 consists of 16 residues. Here the CDR3 reads CASSYRTGALADTQYF. The CDR3 bases are TGTGCCAGCAGTTATCGGACAGGGGCCTTGGCAGATACGCAGTATTTT. The full variable domain, rest sourced from reference TRBV2 and TRBJ2-3, is EPEVTQTPSHQVTQMGQEVILRCVPISNHLYFYWYRQILGQKVEFLVSFYNNEISEKSEIFDDQFSVERPDGSNFTLKIRSTKLEDSAMYFCASSYRTGALADTQYFGPGTRLTVL.

This clone was seen more than once but under ten times. CDR3 in DNA: TGTGCCAGCAGTGGACAGGGGGCCGGTGAAGCTTTCTTT. This translates into CASSGQGAGEAFF. J is TRBJ1-1 and V is TRBV6-6; 11 positions match TRBD1. Germline V gene data show CDR1 as MNHNY and CDR2 as SVGAGI (reference sequence). J was trimmed by 7 bases and V by 5 bases; bases with no gene match: 3. The CDR3 consists of 13 residues.

This chain connects TRBV12-2 to TRBJ2-1; the table's D call of TRBD2 was not tested on the DNA. TRBV12-2 is reported as a pseudogene. There are 17 residues in the CDR3. The CDR3 DNA sequence: TGTGCAAGTCGCTTAGTTCCACTAGCGGGTAGGAACAATGAGCAGTTCTTC. Its protein is CASRLVPLAGRNNEQFF.

The rearrangement joins TRBV19 to TRBJ1-5; TRBD1 might be the D (6 bases). V was cut by 7 bases and J by 0 bases, with 13 bases left in between. Germline CDR1 LNHDA, CDR2 SQIVND (reference sequence). This CDR3 has 15 amino acids. CDR3 nucleotide sequence: TGTGCCAGTACCAGGACAGTGTCTAGCAATCAGCCCCAGCATTTT. Its protein product is CASTRTVSSNQPQHF. The variable domain in full, completed from reference TRBV19 and TRBJ1-5, reads DGGITQSPKYLFRKEGQNVTLSCEQNLNHDAMYWYRQDPGQGLRLIYYSQIVNDFQKGDIAEGYSVSREKKESFPLTVTSAQKNPTAFYLCASTRTVSSNQPQHFGDGTRLSIL.

This clone is a singleton in its sample. V and J are TRBV4-2 and TRBJ2-1; a weak D match, TRBD1 (6 bases). This CDR3 has 12 amino acids. The germline V and J ends were trimmed by 3 bases and 8 bases, with 8 bases remaining between them. From germline, CDR1 is LGHNA and CDR2 YNFKEQ. CDR3 coding DNA: TGTGCCAGCAGCCACAAGGGGGATGAGCAGTTCTTC. Amino acids: CASSHKGDEQFF.

This rearrangement joins TRBV4-1 to TRBJ1-1; 9 bases align to TRBD1. V was pared by 8 bases and J by 0 bases, with 10 bases of the junction left unmatched. The V gene's germline CDR1 is MGHRA and CDR2 YSYEKL. There are 16 residues in the CDR3. The CDR3: CASGNNRGPMNTEAFF. Written as DNA, the CDR3 is TGCGCCAGCGGAAACAACAGGGGGCCCATGAACACTGAAGCTTTCTTT.

This chain uses TRBV5-6 with TRBJ1-2; D might be TRBD1 (5 bases). The ends were cut back, 6 bases at V and 1 base at J, with 16 bases in the middle. Germline-derived CDR1 and CDR2 are SGHDT and YYEEEE. This CDR3 contains 15 residues. The CDR3 nucleotides read TGTGCCAGCAAAGTCAGACAGAACAATAACTATGGCTACACCTTC. Its protein is CASKVRQNNNYGYTF.

Only a few counts were recorded for this clone. The CDR3, as DNA: TGTGCCAGCAGCCTGGGGGCCCAGTCGAACACTGAAGCTTTCTTT. This sequence encodes CASSLGAQSNTEAFF. This chain uses TRBV11-2 with TRBJ1-1; possible D gene TRBD1, 6 bases. Germline CDR1 reads SGHAT; CDR2 reads FQNNGV. Trimming stripped 5 bases from V and 1 base from J, with 14 bases between. The CDR3 length is 15 residues.

This chain joins TRBV6-4 and TRBJ2-1; D is possibly TRBD1 (6 bases). V was shortened by 4 bases and J by 6 bases, with 10 bases between the two germline ends. CDR1 is MRHNA and CDR2 is SNTAGT in the germline V gene. There are 13 residues in the CDR3. The CDR3 region has the DNA TGTGCCAGCAGTGCACAGGGTATCAATGAGCAGTTCTTC. It is translated as CASSAQGINEQFF.

On this clone itself: The identical CDR3 is also encoded by other nucleotide sequences in the sample. The rearrangement joins TRBV6-5 to TRBJ1-1; D not certain. Germline V lookup: CDR1 MNHEY, CDR2 SVGAGI. V lost 0 bases to trimming and J lost 1 base, with 6 bases between them. The CDR3 spans 14 residues. The CDR3 region is CASSYSEGNTEAFF. The CDR3 DNA sequence: TGTGCCAGCAGTTACTCGGAGGGGAACACTGAAGCTTTCTTT.

The CDR3 loop is CASGNSRSEQYF. CDR3 in DNA: TGTGCTAGTGGTAACAGCCGGTCCGAGCAGTACTTC. The V and J genes are TRBV12-5 and TRBJ2-7; no firm D call. Germline CDR1 LGHNT, CDR2 FRNRAP. There are 12 residues in the CDR3. V was clipped by 5 bases and J by 6 bases, with 11 bases between them. The entire variable domain, with the rest obtained from reference TRBV12-5 and TRBJ2-7, is as follows: DARVTQTPRHKVTEMGQEVTMRCQPILGHNTVFWYRQTMMQGLELLAYFRNRAPLDDSGMPKDRFSAEMPDATLATLKIQPSEPRDSAVYFCASGNSRSEQYFGPGTRLTVT.

DNA for the CDR3: TGTGCCAGCTCACCACCGTCTTCTTCAGGGACTAACACCGGGGAGCTGTTTTTT. It yields the protein CASSPPSSSGTNTGELFF. The genes are TRBV18 and TRBJ2-2; tentatively, D is TRBD2 (6 bases). The V gene's germline CDR1 is KGHSH and CDR2 LQKENI. Trimming left V 0 bases short and J 2 bases short, with 16 bases between. CDR3 length: 18 amino acids.

The chain carries TRBV21-1 and TRBJ2-1; the table gives TRBD2 as D, unverified against the DNA. TRBV21-1 is given as a pseudogene. CDR3 length: 18 residues. The CDR3 loop is CASSKRGVWVVGYNEQFF. The DNA of the CDR3 is TGTGCCAGCAGCAAGCGGGGGGTCTGGGTCGTGGGTTACAATGAGCAGTTCTTC.

The chain recombines TRBV5-1 with TRBJ2-7; 7 bases agree with TRBD1. There are 14 residues in the CDR3. After removal of 4 bases from V and 5 bases from J, the junction contained 9 bases not matched to a gene. The germline V gene has CDR1 SGHRS and CDR2 YFSETQ. CDR3 region: CASSLQGYRNEQYF. In DNA, the CDR3 is TGCGCCAGCAGCCTACAGGGGTATAGGAACGAGCAGTACTTC.

This clone was seen once. The chain couples TRBV7-9 to TRBJ1-4; unclear D gene. The ends were cut back, 6 bases at V and 5 bases at J, with 16 bases in the middle. The germline gives CDR1 SEHNR, CDR2 FQNEAQ (reference sequence). The CDR3 is 15 residues long. Here the CDR3 DNA reads TGTGCCAGCAGTTCCCTGGAGAAGGTGAATGAAAAACTGTTTTTT. It is translated as CASSSLEKVNEKLFF.

This clone was observed a few times. The chain joins TRBV28 to TRBJ1-5; D gene uncertain. V lost 3 bases and J 3 bases, leaving 9 bases between the germline ends. Germline V gives CDR1 MDHEN, CDR2 SYDVKM. The CDR3 contains 14 residues. Written as DNA, the CDR3 is TGTGCCAGCAGTTTGGCAGGAAACAATCAGCCCCAGCATTTT. Amino acid sequence: CASSLAGNNQPQHF. The whole variable domain, remainder taken from reference TRBV28 and TRBJ1-5, is DVKVTQSSRYLVKRTGEKVFLECVQDMDHENMFWYRQDPGLGLRLIYFSYDVKMKEKGDIPEGYSVSREKKERFSLILESASTNQTSMYLCASSLAGNNQPQHFGDGTRLSIL.

V gene TRBV19 combines with J gene TRBJ1-2; 7 bases are shared with TRBD1. Unmatched junction bases numbered 17, after V lost 5 bases and J lost 8 bases. Germline V gene sequence: CDR1 LNHDA, CDR2 SQIVND (reference sequence). The CDR3 spans 16 residues. CDR3 nucleotides: TGTGCCAGTAGTGGTGCCCCACAGGGGCGCCAGGGGGGCTACACCTTC. Translated, it gives CASSGAPQGRQGGYTF.

This sequence joins TRBV7-8 and TRBJ1-5; a weak D match, TRBD1 (6 bases). CDR1 and CDR2 from the germline V gene are SGHVS and FQNEAQ. The V gene lost 5 bases and the J gene lost 5 bases, with 16 bases spanning the gap. The CDR3 sequence is 15 residues long. This CDR3 is CASSPPDSSDQPQHF. CDR3 bases: TGTGCCAGCAGCCCCCCGGACAGTTCTGATCAGCCCCAGCATTTT.

J is TRBJ2-7 and V is TRBV29-1, with no clear D. Trimming pared 5 bases from V and 3 bases from J, leaving 11 bases between. CDR3 length: 12 amino acids. The germline gives CDR1 SQVTM, CDR2 ANQGSEA. CDR3 DNA sequence: TGCAGCGTTCGAGTGTTTAACTACGAGCAGTACTTC. It codes for CSVRVFNYEQYF.

A few counts support this clone. The chain couples TRBV4-3 to TRBJ1-5; maybe TRBD1 (5 bases). V lost 4 bases and J 6 bases, leaving 16 bases between the germline ends. The germline V gene has CDR1 LGHNA and CDR2 YSLEER. The CDR3 extends over 15 amino acids. The CDR3 protein is CASSPGPGHTQPQHF. CDR3 nucleotide sequence: TGCGCCAGCAGCCCAGGACCAGGGCACACTCAGCCCCAGCATTTT.

This clone was seen more than once but under ten times. The CDR3 reads CASSLREFNINEQFF. In DNA form, the CDR3 reads TGTGCCAGCAGTCTACGGGAGTTCAATATCAATGAGCAGTTCTTC. V gene TRBV27 combines with J gene TRBJ2-1, with D perhaps matching TRBD2 (6 bases). Trimming stripped 5 bases from V and 6 bases from J, with 17 bases between. The CDR3 has 15 amino acids. Germline CDR1 and CDR2: MNHEY and SMNVEV (reference sequence).

The rearrangement links TRBV6-5 to TRBJ2-3; TRBD1 aligns across 7 bases. The V segment lost 5 bases and the J segment 7 bases; nucleotides outside the gene matches: 12. Germline CDR1 reads MNHEY; CDR2 reads SVGAGI. The CDR3 runs 15 residues. CDR3 in DNA: TGTGCCAGCAGTCTTCCGGGACAGAGCCTGAATACGCAGTATTTT. It specifies CASSLPGQSLNTQYF.

The CDR3 DNA sequence: TGTGCCTGGAAGCGGGACAGGGACTCACCCCTCCACTTT. Translating gives CAWKRDRDSPLHF. The rearrangement links TRBV30 to TRBJ1-6; 9 nucleotides agree with TRBD1. This CDR3 has 13 residues. The V gene's germline CDR1 is GTSNPN and CDR2 SVGIG (reference sequence). Losses at the gene ends were 4 bases for V and 10 bases for J; bases not matched to a gene: 5.